This TCR beta chain was recovered during a study of blood T cell repertoires in COVID-19. Turning to the study itself: Samples representing acute and convalescent COVID-19 were sourced from the United States, Italy and Spain.

Authors' data handling: Using reference gene primer amplification, nucleated cell counts were estimated. Sequencing was performed with immunoSEQ multiplex PCR; in TCRdb, only in-frame clones are kept and a portion is missing. V, J and clone size were drawn from that table, and D and trimming were deduced from the DNA. The sample includes 140,000 to 150,000 clones, about 90% of them seen just once. Recovered status applied to Cohort 3 donors who had two consecutive negative PCRs. It also applied to those with clearance or with symptom resolution. Germline V gene lookup returns CDR1 LGHNA and CDR2 YNFKEQ. This CDR3 contains 15 residues. With V trimmed by 5 bases and J by 5 bases, 10 bases remained unmatched. A single count supports this clone.

V gene TRBV4-2 combines with J gene TRBJ2-7; 9 bases fit TRBD2. This sequence originates from a man aged 60 to 75 who had recovered from COVID-19. Sequencing input: PBMCs or T cells enriched from blood (not recorded which). The CDR3: CASSTTPGLAHEQYF. The DNA for the CDR3 is TGTGCCAGCAGCACTACACCGGGACTAGCCCACGAGCAGTACTTC.